These T cell receptor beta chains were read from a single sample in a study of T-cell reconstitution after alpha-beta-depleted transplantation in children. Each CDR3 protein gets one entry after TCRdb re-called the PCR reads with MiXCR. The sample includes about 360,000 distinct CDR3 sequences, about an eighth of them seen just once. The starting material was PBMCs, obtained from the stem cell graft. The receptors stem from a human donor who donated a stem cell graft to a child with Fanconi anemia. CDR3s include the opening cysteine and the closing phenylalanine or tryptophan. Each record gives: J gene, V gene, clone size, D gene, CDR3 protein, CDR3 DNA. D genes are given only for firm matches. Where a row states a size, it is once, few, many or the class of an expanded clone; other rows omit it.

J: TRBJ2-7
V: TRBV20-1
size: few
D: NA
CDR3: CSARARDDVSYEQYF
DNA: TGCAGTGCTAGGGCCAGGGACGACGTCTCCTACGAGCAGTACTTC

J: TRBJ1-1
V: TRBV4-2
size: NA
D: NA
CDR3: CASSQVGIGGNTEAFF
DNA: TGTGCCAGCAGCCAAGTTGGAATAGGGGGAAACACTGAAGCTTTCTTT

J: TRBJ2-1
V: TRBV5-5
size: NA
D: TRBD2
CDR3: CASSRWTSGGPNEQFF
DNA: TGTGCCAGCAGCCGTTGGACTAGCGGGGGGCCGAATGAGCAGTTCTTC

J: TRBJ1-3
V: TRBV7-2
size: many
D: NA
CDR3: CASSLEGARGGNTIYF
DNA: TGTGCCAGCAGCTTAGAAGGAGCAAGGGGAGGAAACACCATATATTTT

J: TRBJ1-1
V: TRBV20-1
size: many
D: NA
CDR3: CSAPSGRVFMSEAFF
DNA: TGCAGTGCTCCTTCCGGCAGGGTTTTTATGTCTGAAGCTTTCTTT

J: TRBJ1-4
V: TRBV7-8
size: NA
D: NA
CDR3: CASSSSTVTPEKLFF
DNA: TGTGCCAGCAGCTCCTCGACAGTAACACCTGAAAAACTGTTTTTT

J: TRBJ2-1
V: TRBV29-1
size: NA
D: NA
CDR3: CSVDGGSVPLDNEQFF
DNA: TGCAGCGTTGACGGAGGGTCAGTTCCTTTGGACAATGAGCAGTTCTTC

J: TRBJ2-7
V: TRBV11-2
size: many
D: NA
CDR3: CASSLEPGYEQYF
DNA: TGTGCCAGCAGCTTAGAGCCGGGCTACGAGCAGTACTTC

J: TRBJ2-3
V: TRBV5-4
size: NA
D: TRBD2
CDR3: CASSLGIAGGRTDTQYF
DNA: TGTGCCAGCAGCTTGGGGATAGCGGGGGGGCGGACAGATACGCAGTATTTT

J: TRBJ1-1
V: TRBV19
size: few
D: NA
CDR3: CASSAGPTGTEAFF
DNA: TGTGCCAGTAGTGCCGGGCCTACCGGCACTGAAGCTTTCTTT

J: TRBJ2-1
V: TRBV30
size: few
D: NA
CDR3: CAWSVLGRTGSSYNEQFF
DNA: TGTGCCTGGAGTGTACTGGGGCGGACGGGGAGCTCCTACAATGAGCAGTTCTTC

J: TRBJ2-2
V: TRBV5-5
size: NA
D: NA
CDR3: CASSLSRPNTGELFF
DNA: TGTGCCAGCAGCTTGTCCAGACCGAACACCGGGGAGCTGTTTTTT

J: TRBJ2-2
V: TRBV7-8
size: NA
D: NA
CDR3: CASSLPGKSNTGELFF
DNA: TGTGCCAGCAGCCTACCCGGGAAATCGAACACCGGGGAGCTGTTTTTT

J: TRBJ2-7
V: TRBV3-1
size: few
D: NA
CDR3: CASSARARSLDEQYF
DNA: TGTGCCAGCAGCGCAAGGGCCCGAAGTCTGGACGAGCAGTACTTC

J: TRBJ1-4
V: TRBV20-1
size: few
D: NA
CDR3: CSAPHPGDFNEKLFF
DNA: TGCAGTGCCCCGCACCCAGGGGACTTTAATGAAAAACTGTTTTTT

J: TRBJ2-2
V: TRBV7-2
size: few
D: NA
CDR3: CASSYVHNTGELFF
DNA: TGTGCCAGTTCCTACGTCCATAACACCGGGGAGCTGTTTTTT

J: TRBJ2-4
V: TRBV6-2/TRBV6-3
size: NA
D: TRBD2
CDR3: CASSRTSGGKRGNIQYF
DNA: TGTGCCAGCAGTCGGACTAGCGGGGGGAAGAGGGGAAACATTCAGTACTTC

J: TRBJ2-2
V: TRBV7-2
size: few
D: TRBD2
CDR3: CASSLSLAGARRLPGELFF
DNA: TGTGCCAGCAGCTTATCCCTAGCGGGGGCCCGAAGGCTCCCCGGGGAGCTGTTTTTT

J: TRBJ2-6
V: TRBV12-3/TRBV12-4
size: few
D: NA
CDR3: CASSLRGQISGANVLTF
DNA: TGTGCCAGCAGTTTAAGGGGACAAATTTCTGGGGCCAACGTCCTGACTTTC

J: TRBJ1-1
V: TRBV5-1
size: few
D: NA
CDR3: CASSLDSQGDTEAFF
DNA: TGCGCCAGCAGCTTGGACAGCCAGGGCGACACTGAAGCTTTCTTT

J: TRBJ1-1
V: TRBV3-1
size: few
D: TRBD1
CDR3: CASSQTGAGAEAFF
DNA: TGTGCCAGCAGCCAAACAGGGGCGGGGGCTGAAGCTTTCTTT

J: TRBJ2-1
V: TRBV18
size: NA
D: NA
CDR3: CASSPPSANEQFF
DNA: TGTGCCAGCTCACCACCGTCGGCCAATGAGCAGTTCTTC

J: TRBJ2-1
V: TRBV5-1
size: NA
D: TRBD2
CDR3: CASRRGLAGGNEQFF
DNA: TGCGCCAGCCGTCGGGGACTAGCGGGGGGGAATGAGCAGTTCTTC

J: TRBJ2-1
V: TRBV18
size: few
D: NA
CDR3: CASSTSGEQFF
DNA: TGTGCCAGCTCAACCTCAGGGGAGCAGTTCTTC

J: TRBJ1-3
V: TRBV2
size: few
D: NA
CDR3: CASSEQVSGNTIYF
DNA: TGTGCCAGCAGTGAACAGGTCTCTGGAAACACCATATATTTT

J: TRBJ1-4
V: TRBV19
size: NA
D: NA
CDR3: CASSIQGIEKLFF
DNA: TGTGCCAGTAGTATACAGGGTATTGAAAAACTGTTTTTT

J: TRBJ2-7
V: TRBV5-1
size: few
D: NA
CDR3: CASSLGGSRYEQYF
DNA: TGCGCCAGCAGCTTGGGAGGGTCCCGCTACGAGCAGTACTTC

J: TRBJ1-1
V: TRBV18
size: few
D: NA
CDR3: CASSPSEGQNTEAFF
DNA: TGTGCCAGCTCCCCGAGTGAGGGACAGAACACTGAAGCTTTCTTT

J: TRBJ2-5
V: TRBV4-3
size: NA
D: TRBD2
CDR3: CASSAGNLAVQTQYF
DNA: TGCGCCAGCAGCGCAGGAAACCTAGCGGTACAGACCCAGTACTTC

J: TRBJ1-2
V: TRBV5-1
size: many
D: NA
CDR3: CASRQDSGYTF
DNA: TGCGCCAGCAGACAAGACTCGGGCTACACCTTC

J: TRBJ2-1
V: TRBV27
size: NA
D: TRBD2
CDR3: CASSPIAWGSGGTSYNEQFF
DNA: TGTGCCAGCAGTCCGATCGCGTGGGGTAGCGGGGGTACATCCTACAATGAGCAGTTCTTC

J: TRBJ2-5
V: TRBV12-3/TRBV12-4
size: few
D: NA
CDR3: CASSLMTLGTQYF
DNA: TGTGCCAGCAGTTTAATGACCTTAGGGACCCAGTACTTC

J: TRBJ2-7
V: TRBV12-3/TRBV12-4
size: NA
D: NA
CDR3: CASSETGYSYEQYF
DNA: TGTGCCAGCAGTGAGACGGGCTACTCCTACGAGCAGTACTTC

J: TRBJ2-3
V: TRBV7-2
size: NA
D: NA
CDR3: CASSFDGGPTDTQYF
DNA: TGTGCCAGCAGCTTTGACGGGGGGCCCACAGATACGCAGTATTTT

J: TRBJ1-2
V: TRBV6-1
size: NA
D: NA
CDR3: CASSEATVYGYTF
DNA: TGTGCCAGCAGTGAAGCAACCGTCTATGGCTACACCTTC

J: TRBJ2-7
V: TRBV20-1
size: NA
D: NA
CDR3: CSARGPANEQYF
DNA: TGCAGTGCTAGAGGTCCTGCAAACGAGCAGTACTTC

J: TRBJ2-7
V: TRBV6-1
size: few
D: TRBD2
CDR3: CASSEARGARQYF
DNA: TGTGCCAGCAGTGAAGCGCGGGGGGCTCGGCAGTACTTC

J: TRBJ2-2
V: TRBV5-6
size: few
D: NA
CDR3: CASSEKTGNTGELFF
DNA: TGTGCCAGCAGCGAGAAAACAGGGAACACCGGGGAGCTGTTTTTT

J: TRBJ2-3
V: TRBV7-2
size: NA
D: NA
CDR3: CASSSRDPGDTQYF
DNA: TGTGCCAGCAGCTCCCGGGATCCGGGGGATACGCAGTATTTT

J: TRBJ2-5
V: TRBV29-1
size: few
D: NA
CDR3: CSVETGLQETQYF
DNA: TGCAGCGTGGAAACAGGGCTCCAAGAGACCCAGTACTTC

J: TRBJ1-5
V: TRBV28
size: few
D: NA
CDR3: CASSPGSGGPDQPQHF
DNA: TGTGCCAGCAGTCCCGGATCGGGGGGCCCCGATCAGCCCCAGCATTTT

J: TRBJ1-2
V: TRBV12-3/TRBV12-4
size: few
D: NA
CDR3: CASSPAPYGYTF
DNA: TGTGCCAGCAGCCCCGCCCCCTATGGCTACACCTTC

J: TRBJ1-1
V: TRBV5-1
size: many
D: NA
CDR3: CASRTQGPNTEAFF
DNA: TGCGCCAGCAGGACTCAGGGGCCGAACACTGAAGCTTTCTTT

J: TRBJ1-1
V: TRBV5-1
size: NA
D: NA
CDR3: CASSFQRGAEAFF
DNA: TGCGCCAGCAGCTTTCAGAGGGGCGCTGAAGCTTTCTTT

J: TRBJ2-7
V: TRBV5-1
size: NA
D: NA
CDR3: CASNSFRDGDTQYF
DNA: TGCGCCAGCAACAGCTTCCGGGACGGGGACACGCAGTACTTC

J: TRBJ2-7
V: TRBV25-1
size: NA
D: NA
CDR3: CASSVDFGPPYEQYF
DNA: TGTGCCAGCAGTGTAGATTTCGGGCCGCCCTACGAGCAGTACTTC

J: TRBJ2-1
V: TRBV6-2/TRBV6-3
size: many
D: TRBD2
CDR3: CASSSRGGDNEQFF
DNA: TGTGCCAGCAGTTCCCGGGGGGGAGACAATGAGCAGTTCTTC

J: TRBJ2-7
V: TRBV27
size: NA
D: NA
CDR3: CASSKSPGPPVDEQYF
DNA: TGTGCCAGCAGTAAATCTCCCGGACCACCAGTGGACGAGCAGTACTTC

J: TRBJ1-6
V: TRBV3-1
size: few
D: NA
CDR3: CASSRDARISPLHF
DNA: TGTGCCAGCAGCAGAGACGCCCGAATTTCACCCCTCCACTTT

J: TRBJ2-4
V: TRBV25-1
size: many
D: NA
CDR3: CASGGGTIIQYF
DNA: TGTGCCAGCGGAGGGGGGACTATCATTCAGTACTTC

J: TRBJ1-2
V: TRBV12-3/TRBV12-4
size: many
D: NA
CDR3: CASSQQGAGGYTF
DNA: TGTGCCAGCAGTCAACAGGGAGCGGGTGGCTACACCTTC

J: TRBJ1-6
V: TRBV7-3
size: few
D: NA
CDR3: CASSFDGNSPLHF
DNA: TGTGCCAGCAGCTTCGATGGTAATTCACCCCTCCACTTT

J: TRBJ2-5
V: TRBV5-1
size: many
D: NA
CDR3: CASSLMGFQETQYF
DNA: TGCGCCAGCAGCTTGATGGGTTTCCAAGAGACCCAGTACTTC

J: TRBJ1-2
V: TRBV29-1
size: NA
D: NA
CDR3: CSVEGGGYGYTF
DNA: TGCAGCGTTGAAGGGGGGGGGTATGGCTACACCTTC

J: TRBJ2-6
V: TRBV5-6
size: many
D: NA
CDR3: CASSPEGNSGANVLTF
DNA: TGTGCCAGCAGCCCGGAGGGTAACTCTGGGGCCAACGTCCTGACTTTC

J: TRBJ2-3
V: TRBV13
size: NA
D: TRBD2
CDR3: CASSSGESTDTQYF
DNA: TGTGCCAGCAGTAGCGGGGAGTCCACAGATACGCAGTATTTT

J: TRBJ1-2
V: TRBV28
size: few
D: NA
CDR3: CASSWTEHYYGYTF
DNA: TGTGCCAGCAGCTGGACAGAACACTACTATGGCTACACCTTC

J: TRBJ2-7
V: TRBV11-2
size: many
D: NA
CDR3: CASSFSGSIYEQYF
DNA: TGTGCCAGCAGCTTTTCCGGGTCCATTTACGAGCAGTACTTC

J: TRBJ1-1
V: TRBV29-1
size: NA
D: NA
CDR3: CSVGTPNKREAFF
DNA: TGCAGCGTTGGGACACCAAATAAGAGAGAAGCTTTCTTT

J: TRBJ2-1
V: TRBV7-8
size: NA
D: TRBD2
CDR3: CASSPRGVAGGQYNEQFF
DNA: TGTGCCAGCAGCCCGCGGGGGGTAGCGGGGGGCCAGTACAATGAGCAGTTCTTC